This is a list of T cell receptor beta chains from one sample in a study of T cells in Graves' hyperthyroidism and ophthalmopathy. TCRdb reanalysed the multiplex PCR reads using MiXCR and keeps one entry per CDR3 protein. The sample has roughly 500,000 distinct CDR3 sequences, approximately 13% seen once. Specimen: blood. These receptors all stem from a woman in her twenties or thirties with Graves' hyperthyroidism that later progressed to Graves' ophthalmopathy. Each CDR3 is given with its conserved first and last residue. A D gene is named only where the DNA matches it firmly.

>TRBJ2-1|TRBV24-1|TRBD2
CASSTSGSYEQFF
>TRBJ1-6|TRBV3-1|TRBD1
CASSQAGQGDNSPLHF
>TRBJ2-7|TRBV28|TRBD1
CASSYLDRSLDYEQYF
>TRBJ2-2|TRBV18|-
CASSPNLGDTGELFF
>TRBJ2-5|TRBV20-1|-
CSARDLGQETQYF
>TRBJ2-7|TRBV29-1|TRBD1
CSGGTRDRVAGEQYF
>TRBJ1-5|TRBV2|-
CASSEIKNQPQHF
>TRBJ2-4|TRBV7-2|-
CASSLWPRGSKNIQYF
>TRBJ2-2|TRBV18|-
CASSPTDSNTGELFF
>TRBJ2-7|TRBV6-1|-
CASSESGWQGGYEQYF
>TRBJ1-1|TRBV28|TRBD1
CASSLGAGGGTEAFF
>TRBJ2-7|TRBV6-1|TRBD1
CASSEEWTGFHEQYF
>TRBJ1-2|TRBV28|-
CASSLIRRGYTF
>TRBJ1-3|TRBV4-2|-
CASSQDPLDGNTIYF
>TRBJ1-4|TRBV19|-
CASRQDWEKLFF
>TRBJ2-1|TRBV24-1|-
CATSIPLAQGAYNEQFF
>TRBJ2-5|TRBV29-1|-
CSVESGSGLLTNLQETQYF
>TRBJ2-7|TRBV7-2|TRBD1
CASSLDRGPSYEQYF
>TRBJ1-3|TRBV12-3/TRBV12-4|-
CASMQGSIYF
>TRBJ2-7|TRBV6-2/TRBV6-3|TRBD2
CASSGRDGDYEQYF
>TRBJ1-2|TRBV3-1|-
CASSQDPPGPNYGYTF
>TRBJ1-2|TRBV24-1|-
CATSDPTTVYGYTF
>TRBJ1-4|TRBV18|-
CASSPGGYEKLFF
>TRBJ2-1|TRBV20-1|-
CSGEAGSSYNEQFF
>TRBJ2-7|TRBV20-1|TRBD1
CSARGPTGQPYEQYF